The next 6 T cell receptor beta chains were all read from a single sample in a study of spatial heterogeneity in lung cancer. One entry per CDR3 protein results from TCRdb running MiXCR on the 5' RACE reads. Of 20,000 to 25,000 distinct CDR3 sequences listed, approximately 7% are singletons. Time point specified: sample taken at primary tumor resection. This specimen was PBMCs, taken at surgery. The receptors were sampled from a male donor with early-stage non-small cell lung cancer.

This CDR3 is CAWRRGYQETQYF. CDR3 DNA sequence: TGTGCCTGGAGGAGGGGTTACCAAGAGACCCAGTACTTC. V is TRBV30 and J is TRBJ2-5; possibly TRBD1 or TRBD2 for D (5 bases each). V was clipped by 3 bases and J by 0 bases, with 8 bases between them. Germline lookup yields CDR1 GTSNPN and CDR2 SVGIG (reference sequence). The CDR3 is 13 amino acids.

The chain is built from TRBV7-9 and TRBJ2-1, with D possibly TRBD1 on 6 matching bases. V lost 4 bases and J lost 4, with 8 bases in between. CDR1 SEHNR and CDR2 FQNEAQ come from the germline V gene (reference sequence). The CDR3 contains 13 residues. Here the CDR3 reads CASSWDIYNEQFF. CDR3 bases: TGTGCCAGCAGCTGGGACATTTACAATGAGCAGTTCTTC. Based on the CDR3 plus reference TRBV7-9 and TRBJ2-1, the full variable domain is DTGVSQNPRHKITKRGQNVTFRCDPISEHNRLYWYRQTLGQGPEFLTYFQNEAQLEKSRLLSDRFSAERPKGSFSTLEIQRTEQGDSAMYLCASSWDIYNEQFFGPGTRLTVL.

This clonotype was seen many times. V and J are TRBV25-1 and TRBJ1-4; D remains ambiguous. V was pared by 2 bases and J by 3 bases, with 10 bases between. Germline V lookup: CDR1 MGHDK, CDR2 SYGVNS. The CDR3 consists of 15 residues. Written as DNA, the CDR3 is TGTGCCAGCAGTGAACCGGTCTTATCTAATGAAAAACTGTTTTTT. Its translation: CASSEPVLSNEKLFF.

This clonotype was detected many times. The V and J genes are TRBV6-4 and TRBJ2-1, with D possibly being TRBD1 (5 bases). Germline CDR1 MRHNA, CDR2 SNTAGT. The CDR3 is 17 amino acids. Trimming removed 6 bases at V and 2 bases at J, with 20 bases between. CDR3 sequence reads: CASSPSIRGQTYNEQFF. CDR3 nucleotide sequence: TGTGCCAGCAGCCCCTCGATTAGGGGCCAAACCTACAATGAGCAGTTCTTC.

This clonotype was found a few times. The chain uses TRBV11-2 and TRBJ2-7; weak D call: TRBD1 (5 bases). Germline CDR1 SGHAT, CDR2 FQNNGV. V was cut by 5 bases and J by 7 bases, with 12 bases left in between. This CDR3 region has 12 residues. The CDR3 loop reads CASSHPSGEQYF. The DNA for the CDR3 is TGTGCCAGCAGCCATCCTTCAGGGGAGCAGTACTTC.

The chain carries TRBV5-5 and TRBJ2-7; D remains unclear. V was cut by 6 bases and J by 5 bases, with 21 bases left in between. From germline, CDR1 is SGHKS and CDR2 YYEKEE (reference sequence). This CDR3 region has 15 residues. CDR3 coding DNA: TGTGCCAGCACCTCGCTCTTCTTGGGTTCGGACGAGCAGTACTTC. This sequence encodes CASTSLFLGSDEQYF.